Listed below are T cell receptor beta chains from one sample, sequenced in a study of T-cell memory formation after mild COVID-19. Via MiXCR, TCRdb re-called the 5' RACE reads, giving one row per CDR3 protein. The sample includes hundreds of thousands of distinct CDR3 sequences, 15% to 20% seen only once; the top ten take under 25%. Material: PBMCs or a T cell subset sorted from them (not recorded which). These receptors all stem from a man aged 18 to 29 who had mild COVID-19 (a few samples of this study predate the infection). Cell type and time point are not known. Both conserved end residues are part of each CDR3. The order of the fields is V gene, J gene, D gene, clone size, CDR3 protein, CDR3 DNA. A D gene is named only where the DNA matches it firmly. Expanded clones are given a class, and other clones once, few, many or no size at all.

>TRBV7-9|TRBJ1-4|-|-
CASSLAILGREKLFF
TGTGCCAGCAGCTTAGCGATCCTGGGACGGGAAAAACTGTTTTTT
>TRBV7-2|TRBJ2-2|-|-
CASSQTGGGELFF
TGTGCCAGCAGCCAAACAGGAGGCGGGGAGCTGTTTTTT
>TRBV20-1|TRBJ2-3|TRBD1|few
CSAGDRGTDTQYF
TGCAGTGCTGGGGACAGGGGGACAGATACGCAGTATTTT
>TRBV5-1|TRBJ1-2|TRBD1|-
CASSQTGEIIYGYTF
TGCGCCAGCAGTCAAACAGGGGAAATAATCTATGGCTACACCTTC
>TRBV9|TRBJ2-1|-|-
CASREISSYNEQFF
TGTGCCAGCAGGGAGATAAGCTCCTACAATGAGCAGTTCTTC
>TRBV5-1|TRBJ2-3|TRBD1|-
CASSSGQAQFTDTQYF
TGCGCCAGCAGCTCTGGACAGGCCCAGTTCACAGATACGCAGTATTTT
>TRBV7-9|TRBJ2-7|-|-
CASSLRSTYEQYF
TGTGCCAGCAGCTTACGGAGTACCTACGAGCAGTACTTC
>TRBV12-3/TRBV12-4|TRBJ2-3|-|few
CASRGPNTQYF
TGTGCCAGCAGAGGGCCTAATACGCAGTATTTT
>TRBV4-1|TRBJ2-7|TRBD1|-
CASSQGTGESYEQYF
TGCGCCAGCAGCCAGGGGACAGGGGAAAGCTACGAGCAGTACTTC
>TRBV21-1|TRBJ1-1|-|-
CACNTEAFF
TGTGCCTGTAACACTGAAGCTTTCTTT
>TRBV20-1|TRBJ1-1|-|-
CSANRELVTEAFF
TGCAGTGCTAACAGGGAACTGGTCACTGAAGCTTTCTTT
>TRBV7-2|TRBJ2-2|TRBD1|many
CASSFSGTANTGELFF
TGTGCCAGCAGCTTCTCTGGGACAGCTAACACCGGGGAGCTGTTTTTT
>TRBV29-1|TRBJ2-7|TRBD1|-
CSVEGGLGTAYEQYF
TGCAGCGTTGAAGGGGGCCTCGGGACAGCCTACGAGCAGTACTTC
>TRBV6-2/TRBV6-3|TRBJ2-1|-|-
CASTPGNEQFF
TGTGCCAGCACCCCGGGCAATGAGCAGTTCTTC
>TRBV7-3|TRBJ1-1|-|-
CASNKGGLNTEAFF
TGTGCCAGCAACAAAGGCGGTTTGAACACTGAAGCTTTCTTT
>TRBV6-5|TRBJ2-2|-|-
CASSSVANTGELFF
TGTGCCAGCAGTTCCGTCGCGAACACCGGGGAGCTGTTTTTT
>TRBV6-1|TRBJ1-2|-|-
CASSEAPQGGNYGYTF
TGTGCCAGCAGTGAAGCGCCGCAAGGGGGGAACTATGGCTACACCTTC
>TRBV5-1|TRBJ2-2|TRBD2|-
CASSSGLVGSGELFF
TGCGCCAGCAGCTCTGGACTAGTAGGGTCCGGGGAGCTGTTTTTT
>TRBV2|TRBJ2-5|TRBD1|few
CASSGDRGGETQYF
TGTGCCAGCAGCGGGGACAGGGGAGGGGAGACCCAGTACTTC
>TRBV20-1|TRBJ1-1|-|few
CSARSGALNTEAFF
TGCAGTGCTAGAAGTGGGGCCTTGAACACTGAAGCCTTCTTT
>TRBV6-2/TRBV6-3|TRBJ2-1|TRBD2|many
CASSYSAPSGVYNEQFF
TGTGCCAGCAGTTACTCGGCCCCTAGCGGGGTATACAATGAGCAGTTCTTC
>TRBV7-2|TRBJ2-1|TRBD2|-
CASSSGLASGESEQFF
TGTGCCAGCAGCTCGGGCTTGGCTAGCGGGGAAAGTGAGCAGTTCTTC
>TRBV7-8|TRBJ1-2|-|-
CASSTVSANNYGYTF
TGTGCCAGCAGCACCGTGAGTGCGAATAACTATGGCTACACCTTC
>TRBV7-3|TRBJ1-1|-|few
CASSLNPRNTEAFF
TGTGCCAGCAGCTTAAACCCTAGGAACACTGAAGCTTTCTTT